The following is a T cell receptor (beta chain) sequence with its context. The antigen is undetermined. In germline, CDR1 is SGHNT, CDR2 YENEEA. V was pared by 5 bases and J by 1 base, with 9 bases between. The CDR3 spans 13 residues. TCRdb keeps only in-frame clones here, not all; method: immunoSEQ multiplex PCR. The table records some 60,000 clones, about 70% of them present only once. This sample was included in a study of memory CD4+ T cells and cytomegalovirus serostatus. The sort gate was single viable CD3+CD4+CD8-CD45RO+ cells for memory CD4+ T cells. Donors' CMV status reflects serum IgG against pp150, pp28, p38, p52. Regarding the study as a whole: Each of roughly 65 CMV-associated TCRbeta sequences occurred in one to five individuals.

The J gene is TRBJ2-7, the V gene TRBV11-3; D might be TRBD1 (5 bases). Sequenced input: memory CD4+ T cells from blood. The sequence derives from an adult in good health and CMV-seropositive. The DNA for the CDR3 is TGTGCCAGCAGCGAAACAGGATCCTACGAGCAGTACGTC. It encodes CASSETGSYEQYV.